The 3 T cell receptor beta chains listed next were all sequenced from one sample in a study of cytomegalovirus exposure and HLA in healthy donors (dated by TCRdb to about 2017). The library came from the immunoSEQ multiplex PCR assay. For the multiplex PCR, a mixture combining 60 forward primers for TCR Vbeta segments and 13 reverse primers for TCR Jbeta segments was used. TCRdb limited this immuneACCESS table to in-frame rearrangements with V and J called. A share of clones is missing; checked studies link under half to unresolved V genes, and the rest is unexplained. A total of 79,000 or so clones appear in this sample, roughly 79% of them only once. Of the sample, roughly 22% falls within the top ten clones. Sequencing was carried out using PBMCs. Every receptor here comes from a woman in her forties in good health and CMV-seropositive.

This chain uses TRBV6-5 with TRBJ1-5, with D possibly matching TRBD1 (6 bases). The CDR3 is 15 residues long. Trimming shortened V by 0 bases and J by 3 bases, and 9 bases separated the two germline ends. The V gene's germline CDR1 is MNHEY and CDR2 SVGAGI. CDR3 sequence reads: CASSYSGTTNQPQHF. The CDR3 coding sequence is TGTGCCAGCAGTTACTCGGGGACAACCAATCAGCCCCAGCATTTT.

The chain combines TRBV28 with TRBJ1-1; D possibly corresponds to TRBD1 (5 bases). Trimming shortened V by 5 bases and J by 0 bases, and 16 bases separated the two germline ends. CDR3 length: 16 amino acids. CDR1 MDHEN and CDR2 SYDVKM come from the germline V gene. The CDR3 is CASSKQGLGLNTEAFF. DNA for the CDR3: TGTGCCAGCAGTAAGCAGGGTCTCGGTCTGAACACTGAAGCTTTCTTT.

The genes are TRBV9 and TRBJ1-2; 8 bases agree with TRBD1. CDR1 SGDLS and CDR2 YYNGEE come from the germline V gene. The CDR3 totals 15 residues. The V and J ends lost 3 bases and 2 bases, in that order; junction bases with no gene match: 6. DNA of the CDR3: TGTGCCAGCAGCGAGGCCGACAGGGGAAACTATGGCTACACCTTC. Its protein product is CASSEADRGNYGYTF.